One sample yielded the 15 T cell receptor beta chains listed below, sequenced in a study of blood T cell repertoires in COVID-19. Profiled with immunoSEQ multiplex PCR; TCRdb holds only in-frame clones, not every one. This table has around 200,000 clones, around 86% appearing once. The sequenced sample was peripheral blood. The origin of the receptors is a man in his sixties or seventies with acute or convalescent COVID-19.

The CDR3 sequence is CASSVEAPRGTSGRALDTQYF. The CDR3 DNA reads as TGTGCCAGCAGCGTAGAGGCACCCCGGGGGACTAGCGGGAGAGCCCTAGATACGCAGTATTTT. The V and J genes are TRBV9 and TRBJ2-3; 14 nucleotides agree with TRBD2. The germline V gene has CDR1 SGDLS and CDR2 YYNGEE. The CDR3 consists of 21 residues. V gave up 0 bases and J gave up 5 bases; unmatched junction bases: 17.

The chain is built from TRBV3-1 (or the pseudogene TRBV3-2) and TRBJ2-3, with D perhaps matching TRBD2 (5 bases). V lost 0 bases, J lost 10 bases, and 11 bases lay in between. Germline lookup yields CDR1 LGHDT and CDR2 YNNKEL (reference sequence). CDR3 length: 13 residues. CDR3 protein: CASSQDPEEAQYF. The DNA for the CDR3 is TGTGCCAGCAGCCAAGATCCTGAGGAGGCGCAGTATTTT.

This clone occurred a few times. The chain is built from TRBV6-5 and TRBJ2-1, with 12 bases that match TRBD2. Trimming took 6 bases from V and 4 from J; bases not matched to a gene: 4. Per the germline V gene, CDR1 is MNHEY and CDR2 is SVGAGI. The CDR3 is 15 residues long. CDR3 coding DNA: TGTGCCAGCAGACTGACTAGCGGGAGTTACAATGAGCAGTTCTTC. Its translation is CASRLTSGSYNEQFF.

The rearrangement uses TRBV28 and TRBJ1-5; D gene uncertain. CDR1 is MDHEN, CDR2 SYDVKM, per germline. V was cut by 8 bases and J by 2 bases, with 16 bases left in between. The CDR3 contains 15 residues. The CDR3 DNA is TGTGCCAGCTTTACGTCGGGGTCCGGCAATCAGCCCCAGCATTTT. Encoded protein: CASFTSGSGNQPQHF. Together with reference TRBV28 and TRBJ1-5, the CDR3 gives the full variable domain: DVKVTQSSRYLVKRTGEKVFLECVQDMDHENMFWYRQDPGLGLRLIYFSYDVKMKEKGDIPEGYSVSREKKERFSLILESASTNQTSMYLCASFTSGSGNQPQHFGDGTRLSIL.

The genes are TRBV29-1 and TRBJ1-1, with a tentative D call TRBD1 (6 bases). Germline V gene data show CDR1 as SQVTM and CDR2 as ANQGSEA. CDR3 size: 12 residues. V lost 7 bases and J lost 3, with 12 bases in between. This CDR3 is CSAADRYTEAFF. CDR3 coding DNA: TGCAGCGCCGCGGACAGATACACTGAAGCTTTCTTT.

CDR3 residues: CASSQTHLTGGYNSPLHF. The DNA for the CDR3 is TGCGCCAGCAGCCAAACTCATTTAACAGGTGGCTATAATTCACCCCTCCACTTT. The chain has TRBV4-3 and TRBJ1-6; weak D call: TRBD1 (5 bases). The V end lost 2 bases, the J end lost 3 bases, and 17 bases lay between the germline ends. This CDR3 comprises 18 residues. Per germline, CDR1 LGHNA and CDR2 YSLEER.

This rearrangement joins TRBV30 to TRBJ1-6; D not certain. Germline values: CDR1 GTSNPN, CDR2 SVGIG (reference sequence). This CDR3 has 14 residues. The germline V and J ends were trimmed by 0 bases and 9 bases, with 12 bases remaining between them. The CDR3 reads CAWSVLGSRSPLHF. CDR3 coding DNA: TGTGCCTGGAGTGTTCTCGGTAGCCGTTCACCCCTCCACTTT. The variable domain in full, with the rest retrieved from reference TRBV30 and TRBJ1-6, is SQTIHQWPATLVQPVGSPLSLECTVEGTSNPNLYWYRQAAGRGLQLLFYSVGIGQISSEVPQNLSASRPQDRQFILSSKKLLLSDSGFYLCAWSVLGSRSPLHFGNGTRLTVT.

The chain recombines TRBV5-1 with TRBJ1-1; no reliable D call. The CDR3 is 13 residues long. From germline, CDR1 is SGHRS and CDR2 YFSETQ. V was cut by 2 bases and J by 1 base, with 6 bases left in between. CDR3 DNA: TGCGCCAGCAGCTTCTCAGAGAACACTGAAGCTTTCTTT. Protein product: CASSFSENTEAFF.

The chain couples TRBV5-4 to TRBJ2-3; 10 bases are a match to TRBD2. V lost 4 bases, J lost 3 bases, and 5 bases stayed unmatched. Germline CDR1 reads SGHNT; CDR2 reads YYREEE (reference sequence). The CDR3 extends over 15 amino acids. The CDR3 reads CASSHPSGRTDTQYF. CDR3 nucleotide sequence: TGTGCCAGCAGCCACCCTAGCGGGAGAACAGATACGCAGTATTTT.

The chain carries TRBV11-2 and TRBJ2-5; TRBD2 agrees at 12 bases. This CDR3 region has 15 residues. Germline assignment: CDR1 SGHAT and CDR2 FQNNGV. The ends lost 4 bases at V and 3 bases at J; junction bases unmatched: 3. The chain's CDR3 is CASSWRLAGEETQYF. DNA of the CDR3: TGTGCCAGCAGCTGGAGACTAGCGGGAGAAGAGACCCAGTACTTC.

This clone was seen a few times. The chain joins TRBV14 to TRBJ1-5; D unresolved. Germline V gives CDR1 SGHDN, CDR2 FVKESK. This CDR3 has 13 amino acids. V was shortened by 0 bases and J by 9 bases, with 9 bases between the two germline ends. Here the CDR3 reads CASSQDRGRPQHF. As DNA, the CDR3 is TGTGCCAGCAGCCAAGATCGGGGTAGGCCCCAGCATTTT.

The chain links TRBV7-8 to TRBJ1-5, with TRBD1 as a possible D gene (5 bases). CDR3 length equals 15 residues. CDR1 and CDR2 (germline): SGHVS, FQNEAQ. Trimming pared 4 bases from V and 5 bases from J, leaving 15 bases between. This chain's CDR3 is CASSSKQGYDQPQHF. Written as DNA, the CDR3 is TGTGCCAGCAGCTCCAAGCAGGGTTACGATCAGCCCCAGCATTTT.

The chain recombines TRBV2 with TRBJ2-5; 11 bases agree with TRBD2. This CDR3 has 16 residues. Germline assignment: CDR1 SNHLY and CDR2 FYNNEI. V gave up 5 bases and J gave up 5 bases; unmatched junction bases: 10. This chain's CDR3 is CASSLSLAGGSETQYF. The CDR3 region has the DNA TGTGCCAGCAGTTTGAGCCTAGCGGGAGGATCCGAGACCCAGTACTTC.

This chain joins TRBV7-3 and TRBJ2-2; TRBD1 matches at 8 bases. The germline V gene has CDR1 SGHTA and CDR2 FQGTGA. Germline trimming cut 1 base from V and 6 bases from J; bases unmatched to any gene: 1. CDR3 length: 14 amino acids. The CDR3 region is CASSLRQGPGELFF. DNA of the CDR3: TGTGCCAGCAGCTTAAGACAGGGGCCCGGGGAGCTGTTTTTT.

The gene calls are TRBV5-6 and TRBJ2-3; TRBD2 matches 11 bases. The V and J ends lost 2 bases and 6 bases, in that order; junction bases with no gene match: 8. CDR1 is SGHDT and CDR2 is YYEEEE in the germline V gene. This CDR3 is built from 16 residues. In nucleotides, the CDR3 is TGTGCCAGCAGCTTCGTTAGCGGGAGGGACGGGGATACGCAGTATTTT. Protein product: CASSFVSGRDGDTQYF.